This T cell receptor (beta chain) stems from a study of spatial heterogeneity in lung cancer. Study-level background: In the raw reads, each unique TCR and UMI combination was present more than ten times on average.

Time point specified: sample taken at primary tumor resection. Researchers sequenced whole RNA taken from tumor, nontumor lung or frozen PBMC without sorting. TCRdb processed the 5' RACE reads anew with MiXCR; each CDR3 protein has one entry. The repertoire has around 60,000 distinct CDR3 sequences, roughly 7.9% of them found once; the top ten carry around 15%. The V and J ends lost 4 bases and 4 bases, in that order; junction bases with no gene match: 11. CDR1 and CDR2 from the germline V gene are SGHAT and FQNNGV. CDR3 length: 17 amino acids. The chain links TRBV11-2 to TRBJ2-1; 9 nucleotides align to TRBD1. The material was PBMCs, obtained at surgery. The sequence was obtained from a female donor with early-stage non-small cell lung cancer. The CDR3 is CASSSPPGQGLYNEQFF. DNA of the CDR3: TGTGCCAGCAGCTCTCCTCCGGGACAGGGCCTATACAATGAGCAGTTCTTC.